The present T cell receptor (beta chain) was sequenced within a study of persistence of HIV-infected CD4 T cells. Broader study findings: TCR analyses could not target the rare provirus-carrying CMV-responding cells. Antigen-responding cells were enriched for degenerate expanded CDR3beta sequences.

The stimulus was lysate of CMV-infected fibroblasts, 8.5 to 10 ug/mL. CD40L-negative CD69-negative CD45RO-high memory CD4+ T cells were sorted as populations depleted of antigen-responding cells. Donors had CD4+ T cell counts above 400 cells/uL and were CMV-seropositive. This was the immunoSEQ version 4 assay in survey mode. Profiling relied on immunoSEQ multiplex PCR, and the TCRdb table lists in-frame clones only, not all of them. The table has 25,000 to 35,000 clones, roughly 82% seen once. On this clone itself: Its antigen remains unknown.

The ends were cut back, 4 bases at V and 4 bases at J, with 18 bases in the middle. CDR3 length: 15 amino acids. In germline, CDR1 is SQVTM, CDR2 ANQGSEA. This clonotype was sampled from an adult man with HIV who was CMV-seropositive. The sequenced sample was CD4+ T cells sorted from PBMCs after approximately 19-hour stimulation, obtained from a patient who received antiretroviral therapy. The J gene is TRBJ2-3, the V gene TRBV29-1, with D possibly TRBD2 on 5 matching bases. CDR3 loop: CSVVLIGVGADTQYF. Written as DNA, the CDR3 is TGCAGCGTTGTTCTGATCGGGGTCGGGGCAGATACGCAGTATTTT.